In this sample, the clone carrying this T cell receptor (beta chain) turned up many times. Its antigen is undetermined. The CDR3 extends over 13 amino acids. Trimming left V 0 bases short and J 6 bases short, with 9 bases between. Germline loops: CDR1 KGHSH, CDR2 LQKENI. PBMCs were derived from about 10 ml fresh peripheral blood. Regions amplified from RNA transcripts were the TCR beta CDR3 regions. Researchers ran a first-round RT-PCR on the TCR CDR3 using the HTBI primer set. One entry per CDR3 protein, called by TCRdb with MiXCR from the multiplex PCR reads. The data show hundreds of thousands of distinct CDR3 sequences, with approximately 24% seen just once and approximately 10% held by the top ten. The sample originates from a study of T cells in Graves' hyperthyroidism and ophthalmopathy. Findings of the study overall: For ophthalmopathy, model prediction preceded onset by a median 6.5 months.

This chain uses TRBV18 with TRBJ2-7, with D tentatively TRBD1 or TRBD2 (5 bases each). The receptor was isolated from a young woman with Graves' ophthalmopathy. The sample taken for sequencing was blood. The CDR3 coding sequence is TGTGCCAGCTCACCACCGGCAGGGAGCGAGCAGTACTTC. Amino acid sequence: CASSPPAGSEQYF.